Listed here are 17 T cell receptor beta chains from one sample, sequenced in a study of control samples from healthy donors and cancer patients. Assay: immunoSEQ multiplex PCR; the TCRdb copy retains only in-frame clones and omits some. The sample has over 150,000 clones, 96% seen once. The sequencing input was blood. These receptors were taken from a woman aged 25 to 45 in good health.

The V and J genes are TRBV5-1 and TRBJ1-1; D call uncertain. V was pared by 0 bases and J by 3 bases, with 6 bases between. This CDR3 comprises 13 residues. Germline CDR1 and CDR2: SGHRS and YFSETQ. For the CDR3, the DNA is TGCGCCAGCAGCTTGGGTCGGGACACTGAAGCTTTCTTT. It specifies CASSLGRDTEAFF.

V gene TRBV11-2 combines with J gene TRBJ1-5, with unresolved D. The CDR3 has 13 residues. The V gene lost 5 bases and the J gene lost 3 bases, with 8 bases spanning the gap. CDR1 is SGHAT and CDR2 is FQNNGV in the germline V gene. This CDR3 reads CASSPGVNQPQHF. The CDR3 DNA reads as TGTGCCAGCAGCCCCGGGGTCAATCAGCCCCAGCATTTT. Using reference TRBV11-2 and TRBJ1-5 for the parts outside the CDR3, the full variable domain is EAGVAQSPRYKIIEKRQSVAFWCNPISGHATLYWYQQILGQGPKLLIQFQNNGVVDDSQLPKDRFSAERLKGVDSTLKIQPAKLEDSAVYLCASSPGVNQPQHFGDGTRLSIL.

The chain links TRBV28 to TRBJ2-7; the D is unclear. Germline V lookup: CDR1 MDHEN, CDR2 SYDVKM. The CDR3 has 13 residues. Trimming stripped 2 bases from V and 2 bases from J, with 7 bases between. The CDR3 nucleotides are TGTGCCAGCAGTTTACTATCTCCCTACGAGCAGTACTTC. It yields the protein CASSLLSPYEQYF. The variable domain in full, completed from reference TRBV28 and TRBJ2-7, reads DVKVTQSSRYLVKRTGEKVFLECVQDMDHENMFWYRQDPGLGLRLIYFSYDVKMKEKGDIPEGYSVSREKKERFSLILESASTNQTSMYLCASSLLSPYEQYFGPGTRLTVT.

V is TRBV2 and J is TRBJ2-7; 10 bases fit TRBD2. Trimming cost V 6 bases and J 6 bases; bases outside gene matches: 5. In germline, CDR1 is SNHLY, CDR2 FYNNEI. The CDR3 has 13 residues. CDR3 in amino acids: CASSVLAGAEQYF. DNA of the CDR3: TGTGCCAGCAGCGTCCTAGCGGGAGCCGAGCAGTACTTC.

The chain recombines TRBV18 with TRBJ2-7, with TRBD2 matching 9 bases. Trimming removed 2 bases from V and 2 bases from J; junction bases left unmatched: 4. CDR1 is KGHSH and CDR2 is LQKENI in the germline V gene. CDR3 length equals 15 residues. The CDR3 DNA sequence: TGTGCCAGCTCACCAGCTAGCGGGGATACCTACGAGCAGTACTTC. It specifies CASSPASGDTYEQYF.

This chain links TRBV10-3 with TRBJ1-2; 8 nucleotides align to TRBD1. J was trimmed by 6 bases and V by 2 bases; bases with no gene match: 8. The CDR3 is 15 residues long. The V gene's germline CDR1 is ENHRY and CDR2 SYGVKD. This CDR3 reads CAISETDTGGHGYTF. CDR3 sequence (DNA): TGTGCCATCAGTGAGACCGATACAGGGGGTCATGGCTACACCTTC.

This clone was observed a single time. This chain uses TRBV25-1 with TRBJ2-7; D not certain. From germline, CDR1 is MGHDK and CDR2 SYGVNS. Trimming left V 6 bases short and J 6 bases short, with 12 bases between. There are 12 residues in the CDR3. The CDR3 here is CASSPSGREQYF. In nucleotides, the CDR3 is TGTGCCAGCAGCCCCTCCGGCCGCGAGCAGTACTTC.

This chain links TRBV14 with TRBJ1-6, with D perhaps TRBD1 (6 bases). The CDR3 has 19 residues. CDR1 is SGHDN and CDR2 is FVKESK in the germline V gene. V was trimmed by 1 base and J by 13 bases, leaving 29 bases between them. This chain's CDR3 is CASSQGDAPRQEAGDPLHF. The CDR3, as DNA: TGTGCCAGCAGCCAAGGGGACGCCCCAAGACAGGAGGCCGGGGATCCCCTCCACTTT.

The chain carries TRBV19 and TRBJ2-1; the match to TRBD2 covers 11 bases. The CDR3 is 17 amino acids. CDR1 LNHDA and CDR2 SQIVND come from the germline V gene (reference sequence). V was clipped by 5 bases and J by 6 bases; unmatched bases: 12. The chain's CDR3 is CASSATNLAGGGNEQFF. The CDR3 nucleotides are TGTGCCAGTAGTGCCACGAATCTAGCGGGAGGTGGCAATGAGCAGTTCTTC.

The rearrangement uses TRBV30 and TRBJ2-2; the D is unclear. This CDR3 comprises 14 residues. Germline CDR1 reads GTSNPN; CDR2 reads SVGIG (reference sequence). The germline V and J ends were trimmed by 0 bases and 4 bases, with 9 bases remaining between them. The chain's CDR3 is CAWSVRQITGELFF. CDR3 coding DNA: TGTGCCTGGAGTGTACGTCAGATCACCGGGGAGCTGTTTTTT. The whole variable domain, remainder taken from reference TRBV30 and TRBJ2-2, is SQTIHQWPATLVQPVGSPLSLECTVEGTSNPNLYWYRQAAGRGLQLLFYSVGIGQISSEVPQNLSASRPQDRQFILSSKKLLLSDSGFYLCAWSVRQITGELFFGEGSRLTVL.

The chain links TRBV7-9 to TRBJ2-3; 11 positions agree with TRBD2. Germline V gene sequence: CDR1 SEHNR, CDR2 FQNEAQ (reference sequence). V lost 4 bases, J lost 0 bases, and 3 bases stayed unmatched. The CDR3 consists of 16 residues. The CDR3 loop is CASSSTSGVSTDTQYF. The DNA for the CDR3 is TGTGCCAGCAGCTCGACTAGCGGGGTTAGCACAGATACGCAGTATTTT.

The V and J genes are TRBV11-2 and TRBJ2-7; weak D call: TRBD2 (7 bases). Trimming pared 3 bases from V and 4 bases from J, leaving 16 bases between. The CDR3 covers 15 residues. Per the germline V gene, CDR1 is SGHAT and CDR2 is FQNNGV. The CDR3 region is CASSFPRGGQYEQYF. The CDR3 bases are TGTGCCAGCAGCTTCCCAAGGGGGGGGCAGTACGAGCAGTACTTC.

This chain joins TRBV6-4 and TRBJ2-1; 7 nucleotides align to TRBD2. This CDR3 has 15 amino acids. CDR1 is MRHNA and CDR2 is SNTAGT in the germline V gene. J was trimmed by 5 bases and V by 5 bases; bases with no gene match: 9. CDR3 DNA: TGTGCCAGCAGTCAAACGCGGGAGTACAACAATGAGCAGTTCTTC. Amino acid sequence: CASSQTREYNNEQFF.

Of note for this clone: The identical CDR3 is also encoded by other nucleotide sequences in the sample. This chain joins TRBV3-1 (or the pseudogene TRBV3-2) and TRBJ2-2; possibly TRBD1 for D (5 bases). CDR3 length: 13 residues. Germline V CDR1 and CDR2: LGHDT, YNNKEL (reference sequence). V was pared by 2 bases and J by 6 bases, with 7 bases between. CDR3 DNA: TGTGCCAGCAGCCAACAGGGATCCGGGGAGCTGTTTTTT. Its protein is CASSQQGSGELFF.

V and J are TRBV9 and TRBJ1-1, with D maybe TRBD1 (5 bases). The CDR3 length is 14 residues. With 0 bases removed from V and 5 bases from J, the gap between germline ends came to 11 bases. CDR1 is SGDLS, CDR2 YYNGEE, per germline. The CDR3 DNA is TGTGCCAGCAGCGTAGCGTCAGGGAAGACTGAAGCTTTCTTT. It is translated as CASSVASGKTEAFF. The whole variable domain, filled in from reference TRBV9 and TRBJ1-1, reads DSGVTQTPKHLITATGQRVTLRCSPRSGDLSVYWYQQSLDQGLQFLIQYYNGEERAKGNILERFSAQQFPDLHSELNLSSLELGDSALYFCASSVASGKTEAFFGQGTRLTVV.

The rearrangement joins TRBV5-4 to TRBJ2-3, with 9 bases aligning to TRBD2. Trimming removed 3 bases from V and 5 bases from J; junction bases left unmatched: 13. Germline CDR1 SGHNT, CDR2 YYREEE (reference sequence). The CDR3 is made up of 17 amino acids. The CDR3 sequence: CASSWGGQAGGGDTQYF. CDR3 DNA sequence: TGTGCCAGCAGCTGGGGTGGCCAAGCGGGAGGAGGAGATACGCAGTATTTT. The whole variable domain, filled in from reference TRBV5-4 and TRBJ2-3, reads ETGVTQSPTHLIKTRGQQVTLRCSSQSGHNTVSWYQQALGQGPQFIFQYYREEENGRGNFPPRFSGLQFPNYSSELNVNALELDDSALYLCASSWGGQAGGGDTQYFGPGTRLTVL.

The chain joins TRBV9 to TRBJ2-2; perhaps D is TRBD1 or TRBD2 (5 bases each). From germline, CDR1 is SGDLS and CDR2 YYNGEE. The V end was cut by 5 bases, the J end by 6 bases, with 14 bases between. CDR3 length: 14 residues. The CDR3 DNA follows: TGTGCCAGCAGTGACCTGAGGGGAGCCGGGGAGCTGTTTTTT. Protein sequence: CASSDLRGAGELFF.